This TCR beta chain was sequenced in a study of patients and donors after allogeneic stem cell transplantation. The germline V gene has CDR1 SQVTM and CDR2 ANQGSEA. The CDR3 extends over 14 amino acids. J was trimmed by 6 bases and V by 5 bases; bases with no gene match: 7. MiXCR, applied by TCRdb to the RT-PCR reads, yields one record per CDR3 protein. The data contain over 200,000 distinct CDR3 sequences, around two fifths of them singletons. This clonotype has just a few counts. This receptor was identified in a human donor who was either an allogeneic HSCT recipient or a stem cell or donor lymphocyte infusion donor (not recorded which). It is not recorded whose cells these are; they may come from a transplant donor. Specimen: blood, either unsorted or a sorted T cell fraction (not recorded which). The chain combines TRBV29-1 with TRBJ1-2, with TRBD1 identical over 12 bases. CDR3 amino acids: CSVQRDRGHDGYTF. In DNA, the CDR3 is TGCAGCGTTCAAAGGGACAGGGGGCATGATGGCTACACCTTC.